The clone carrying this T cell receptor beta chain was counted between two and nine times. Its antigen is unidentified. The sample originates from a study of T-cell memory formation after mild COVID-19. Using its own MiXCR run on the 5' RACE reads, TCRdb lists one record per CDR3 protein. Of about 210,000 distinct CDR3 sequences in the sample, more than 9% were seen once. Study-level results: The authors left the SARS-CoV-2 specificity of second-wave clones peaking on day 37 unconfirmed. Day 15 to 85 contractors were CD4/CD8 balanced; later expanders leaned CD4+.

CDR3 size: 12 residues. Losses at the gene ends were 5 bases for V and 9 bases for J; bases not matched to a gene: 1. CDR1 is MNHEY and CDR2 is SVGEGT in the germline V gene. Sequencing was performed on PBMCs or a T cell subset sorted from them (not recorded which). The rearrangement joins TRBV6-2 or TRBV6-3 to TRBJ2-5; the match to TRBD2 covers 12 bases. The TCR originated in a man aged 18 to 29 who had mild COVID-19 (a few samples of this study predate the infection). Cell type and time point are not known. CDR3 loop: CASSRTSGAQYF. In DNA, the CDR3 is TGTGCCAGCAGTCGGACTAGCGGGGCCCAGTACTTC.